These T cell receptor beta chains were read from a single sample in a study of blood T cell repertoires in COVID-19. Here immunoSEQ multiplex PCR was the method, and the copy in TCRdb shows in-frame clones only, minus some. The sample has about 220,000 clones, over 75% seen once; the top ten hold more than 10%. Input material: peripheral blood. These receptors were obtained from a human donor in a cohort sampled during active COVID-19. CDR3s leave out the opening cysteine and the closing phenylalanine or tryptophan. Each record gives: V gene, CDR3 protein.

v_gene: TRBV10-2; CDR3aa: ASSEIARDTQY
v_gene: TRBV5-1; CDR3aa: ASSPGTSGGVDTQY
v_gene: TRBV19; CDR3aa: ASSNNKVSEAF
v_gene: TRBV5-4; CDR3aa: ASSLGPEAPYEQY
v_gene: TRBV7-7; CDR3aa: ASSLGGGAPETQY
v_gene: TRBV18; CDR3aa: ASSPPLGYTDTQY
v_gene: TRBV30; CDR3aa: AWTNSQNTEAF
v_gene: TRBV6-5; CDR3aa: ASSYSLGATEKLF
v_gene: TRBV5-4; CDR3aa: ASSPGGADGYT
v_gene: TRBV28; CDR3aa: ASSFRPPRTANSPLH
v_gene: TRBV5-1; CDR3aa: ASSLIRARNTEAF
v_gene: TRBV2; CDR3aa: ASIGDRGHFEQY
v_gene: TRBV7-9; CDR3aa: ASSLVWDSAVSYNEQF
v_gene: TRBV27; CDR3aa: ASSFGEGNQPQH
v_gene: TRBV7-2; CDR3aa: ASSSQQGNQPQH
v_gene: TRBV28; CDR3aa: ASIPLGNMNTEAF
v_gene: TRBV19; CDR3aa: ASSIRGQPLNTEAF
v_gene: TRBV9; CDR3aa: ASSVGREGQPQH
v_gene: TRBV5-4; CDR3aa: ASSLNTQGSHGYT
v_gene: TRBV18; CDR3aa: ASSASVRANTEAF
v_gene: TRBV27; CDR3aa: ASSSGQGAQPQH
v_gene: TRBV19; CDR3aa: ASGRGGTEAF
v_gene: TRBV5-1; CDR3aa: ASSPYAGIGGNTIY
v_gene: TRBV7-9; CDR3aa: ASRDRGGNTQY
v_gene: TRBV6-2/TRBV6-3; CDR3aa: ASSRGQTNQPQH
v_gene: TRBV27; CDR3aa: ASSLLGGGGEQY
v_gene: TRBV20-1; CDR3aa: SASYRRNQPQH
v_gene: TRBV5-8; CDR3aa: ASSLETGLHLH
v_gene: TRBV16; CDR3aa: ASSHSEQGGRQPQH
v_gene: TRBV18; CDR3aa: ASSPLGTDDQPQH
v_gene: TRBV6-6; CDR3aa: ASRTRTEGAAF
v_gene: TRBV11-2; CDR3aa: ASSLPLNTQY
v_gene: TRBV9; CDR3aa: ASSTQDRVSETQY
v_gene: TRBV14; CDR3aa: ASSQDEGSEFSYEQY
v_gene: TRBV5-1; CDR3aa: ASSFDRSSYNEQF
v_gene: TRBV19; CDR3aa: ASRTGRAGELF
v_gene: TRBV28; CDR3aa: ASRITRGFNEKLF
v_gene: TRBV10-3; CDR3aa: AIRVGSLETQY
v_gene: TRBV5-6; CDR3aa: ASSPREGARETQY
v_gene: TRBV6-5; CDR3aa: ASSSRDRFNVLT
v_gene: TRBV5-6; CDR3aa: ASSLGLAGNTGELF
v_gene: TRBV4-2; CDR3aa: ASSQDSSGSNQPQH
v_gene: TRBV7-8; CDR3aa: ASRPRDLGYEQY
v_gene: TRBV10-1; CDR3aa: ASIPLRAGQGAREQY
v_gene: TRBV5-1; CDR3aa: ASSVDRGVNTEAF